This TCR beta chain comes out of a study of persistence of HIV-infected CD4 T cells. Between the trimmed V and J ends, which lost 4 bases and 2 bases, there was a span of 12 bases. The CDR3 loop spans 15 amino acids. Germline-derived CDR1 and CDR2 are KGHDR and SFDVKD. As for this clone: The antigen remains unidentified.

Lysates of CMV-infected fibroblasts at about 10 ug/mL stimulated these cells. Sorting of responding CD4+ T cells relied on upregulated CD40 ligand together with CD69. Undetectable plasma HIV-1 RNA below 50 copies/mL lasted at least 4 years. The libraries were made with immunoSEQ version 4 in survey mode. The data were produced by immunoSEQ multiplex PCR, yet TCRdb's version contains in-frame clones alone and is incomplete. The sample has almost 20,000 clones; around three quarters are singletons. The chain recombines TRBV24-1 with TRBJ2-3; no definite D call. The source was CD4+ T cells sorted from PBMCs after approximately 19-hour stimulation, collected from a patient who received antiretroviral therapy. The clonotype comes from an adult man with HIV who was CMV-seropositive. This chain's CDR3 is CATSDHRLPTDTQYF. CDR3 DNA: TGTGCCACCAGTGACCATCGACTTCCCACAGATACGCAGTATTTT.